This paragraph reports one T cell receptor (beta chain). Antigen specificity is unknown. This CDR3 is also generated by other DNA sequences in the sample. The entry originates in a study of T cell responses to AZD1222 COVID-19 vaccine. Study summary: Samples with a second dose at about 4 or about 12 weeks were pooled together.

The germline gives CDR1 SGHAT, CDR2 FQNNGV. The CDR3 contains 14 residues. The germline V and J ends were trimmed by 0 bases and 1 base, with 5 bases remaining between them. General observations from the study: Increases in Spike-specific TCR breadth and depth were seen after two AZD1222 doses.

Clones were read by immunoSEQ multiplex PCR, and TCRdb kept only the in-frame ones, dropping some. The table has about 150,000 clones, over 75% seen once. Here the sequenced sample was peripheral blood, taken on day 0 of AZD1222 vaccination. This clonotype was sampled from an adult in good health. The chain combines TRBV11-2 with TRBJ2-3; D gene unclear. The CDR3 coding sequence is TGTGCCAGCAGCTTAGATAGGGGCACAGATACGCAGTATTTT. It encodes CASSLDRGTDTQYF.